Presented here are 20 T cell receptor beta chains from one specimen sequenced in a study of control samples from healthy donors and cancer patients. Profiling relied on immunoSEQ multiplex PCR, and the TCRdb table lists in-frame clones only, not all of them. The table has 170,000 or so clones, approximately 92% seen once. Sequenced input: blood. These receptors all stem from a man in his late teens or twenties in good health.

V gene TRBV4-1 combines with J gene TRBJ1-1; D may be TRBD1 (5 bases). The germline V and J ends were trimmed by 4 bases and 3 bases, with 12 bases remaining between them. This CDR3 is 14 amino acids long. Per the germline V gene, CDR1 is MGHRA and CDR2 is YSYEKL. CDR3 DNA: TGCGCCAGCAGCCCAGCCGGAGGGGACACTGAAGCTTTCTTT. Amino acid sequence: CASSPAGGDTEAFF.

V and J are TRBV6-2 or TRBV6-3 and TRBJ2-3; 9 positions match TRBD2. The CDR3 extends over 14 amino acids. Trimming at V came to 5 bases and at J to 6 bases, leaving 6 bases not matched to a gene. CDR1 MNHEY and CDR2 SVGEGT come from the germline V gene. CDR3 coding DNA: TGTGCCAGCAGTAGCGGGGGGCGGGCGGATACGCAGTATTTT. Translated: CASSSGGRADTQYF.

This sequence joins TRBV19 and TRBJ2-2; D remains ambiguous. Looked up from germline, CDR1 is LNHDA and CDR2 is SQIVND (reference sequence). There are 14 residues in the CDR3. V gave up 0 bases and J gave up 6 bases, with 8 bases separating them. CDR3 nucleotide sequence: TGTGCCAGTAGTATAGATTGGGAATCCGGGGAGCTGTTTTTT. Amino acid sequence: CASSIDWESGELFF.

The chain joins TRBV28 to TRBJ1-2, with TRBD1 as a possible D gene (5 bases). The CDR3 runs 15 residues. Germline V gene lookup returns CDR1 MDHEN and CDR2 SYDVKM. V was clipped by 4 bases and J by 2 bases, with 14 bases between them. This CDR3 reads CASSSGTDENYGYTF. CDR3 coding DNA: TGTGCCAGCAGTTCCGGGACGGACGAGAACTATGGCTACACCTTC.

The V gene is TRBV28, the J gene TRBJ1-2; 7 bases match TRBD1. The CDR3 is made up of 15 amino acids. Looked up from germline, CDR1 is MDHEN and CDR2 is SYDVKM. Trimming removed 7 bases from V and 2 bases from J; junction bases left unmatched: 10. CDR3 in DNA: TGTGCCAGCACCCCCCTGGGACAGAAGAACTATGGCTACACCTTC. Its translation is CASTPLGQKNYGYTF.

V gene TRBV7-2 combines with J gene TRBJ2-1; D is undetermined. CDR3 length: 13 residues. Deletions cut 2 bases from V and 3 bases from J, with 5 bases between. Germline V gene sequence: CDR1 SGHTA, CDR2 FQGNSA. CDR3 protein: CASSLSLYNEQFF. The CDR3, as DNA: TGTGCCAGCAGCTTATCTCTCTACAATGAGCAGTTCTTC.

CDR3 DNA: TGTGCCAGCAGCCTAAGGGGACAGATCTATGGCTACACCTTC. Protein: CASSLRGQIYGYTF. This chain links TRBV13 with TRBJ1-2; 7 bases align to TRBD1. Germline values: CDR1 PRHDT, CDR2 FYEKMQ (reference sequence). This CDR3 has 14 residues. V lost 5 bases to trimming and J lost 4 bases; unmatched junction nucleotides: 7.

The CDR3 spells CASQPGYSGEQYF. The DNA of the CDR3 is TGTGCCAGCCAGCCCGGGTATTCCGGCGAGCAGTACTTC. The J gene is TRBJ2-7, the V gene TRBV12-3 or TRBV12-4, with D unclear. This CDR3 spans 13 amino acids. Trimming left V 8 bases short and J 6 bases short, with 17 bases between.

This clone was recorded only once. CDR3 DNA: TGTGCCAGTAGTGTCAAGCGGGGGGGCGCAGATACGCAGTATTTT. Translating it yields CASSVKRGGADTQYF. The chain uses TRBV19 and TRBJ2-3; 10 bases match TRBD2. CDR1 and CDR2 (germline): LNHDA, SQIVND (reference sequence). The ends lost 5 bases at V and 4 bases at J; junction bases unmatched: 6. This CDR3 region has 15 residues.

The gene calls are TRBV19 and TRBJ2-5; possible D gene TRBD1, 5 bases. The CDR3 is 13 residues long. V dropped 2 bases and J dropped 5 bases, with 9 bases sitting between them. Germline CDR1 is LNHDA and CDR2 is SQIVND (reference sequence). The DNA of the CDR3 is TGTGCCAGTAGTATATCAGGGCGGGAGACCCAGTACTTC. It encodes CASSISGRETQYF.

This sequence joins TRBV28 and TRBJ2-3; D is undetermined. The ends were cut back, 4 bases at V and 7 bases at J, with 21 bases in the middle. This CDR3 contains 16 residues. CDR1 and CDR2 from the germline V gene are MDHEN and SYDVKM. In nucleotides, the CDR3 is TGTGCCAGCAGTTGGGCTACGATGGGGATCTATAATACGCAGTATTTT. It specifies CASSWATMGIYNTQYF.

This clone showed up just once. The V gene is TRBV11-2, the J gene TRBJ2-4; tentatively, D is TRBD2 (6 bases). Germline CDR1 SGHAT, CDR2 FQNNGV. The CDR3 is 13 residues long. Trimming removed 5 bases at V and 1 base at J, with 6 bases between. This chain's CDR3 is CASSLAAKNIQYF. In nucleotides, the CDR3 is TGTGCCAGCAGCCTAGCGGCCAAAAACATTCAGTACTTC.

This clone is a singleton in its sample. The CDR3 DNA reads as TGTGCCAGCAGCATTAGCGGGGGCAATGAGCAGTTCTTC. Protein product: CASSISGGNEQFF. The genes are TRBV7-3 and TRBJ2-1; 9 nucleotides align to TRBD2. The CDR3 runs to 13 residues. CDR1 is SGHTA and CDR2 is FQGTGA in the germline V gene. V lost 5 bases and J lost 6; bases outside the gene matches: 2.

V is TRBV5-6 and J is TRBJ2-3; D remains unclear. V gave up 0 bases and J gave up 3 bases, with 14 bases separating them. The V gene's germline CDR1 is SGHDT and CDR2 YYEEEE. There are 16 residues in the CDR3. CDR3 in DNA: TGTGCCAGCAGCTTGGCCAATGCTGGGTTTACAGATACGCAGTATTTT. Amino acid sequence: CASSLANAGFTDTQYF. Full variable domain (remainder filled in from reference TRBV5-6 and TRBJ2-3): DAGVTQSPTHLIKTRGQQVTLRCSPKSGHDTVSWYQQALGQGPQFIFQYYEEEERQRGNFPDRFSGHQFPNYSSELNVNALLLGDSALYLCASSLANAGFTDTQYFGPGTRLTVL.

The chain couples TRBV28 to TRBJ1-1; TRBD1 matches 9 bases. The CDR3 has 15 amino acids. The V segment lost 5 bases and the J segment 4 bases; nucleotides outside the gene matches: 8. Germline loops: CDR1 MDHEN, CDR2 SYDVKM. The CDR3 sequence is CASSIPGQGSTEAFF. The CDR3 nucleotides are TGTGCCAGCAGTATCCCGGGACAGGGATCCACTGAAGCTTTCTTT.

For this clone: Relative to the germline gene, one junction end is altered; a read error may explain this. This chain joins TRBV3-1 (or the pseudogene TRBV3-2) and TRBJ1-2; D is ambiguous. Germline values: CDR1 LGHDT, CDR2 YNNKEL (reference sequence). The CDR3 runs 15 residues. CDR3 in DNA: TGTGCCAGCAGCCAAGAGCCAGCCTCAGCCTATAGCTACACCTTC. It is translated as CASSQEPASAYSYTF.

The V call is TRBV9, the J call TRBJ1-4; 9 nucleotides match TRBD1. Germline lookup yields CDR1 SGDLS and CDR2 YYNGEE. The V segment lost 4 bases and the J segment 4 bases; nucleotides outside the gene matches: 11. The CDR3 spans 17 residues. The CDR3 nucleotides read TGTGCCAGCAGCCCCGGACAGGGGTGGTCGGGTAATGAAAAACTGTTTTTT. Its translation is CASSPGQGWSGNEKLFF. Full variable domain (outside the CDR3, taken from reference TRBV9 and TRBJ1-4): DSGVTQTPKHLITATGQRVTLRCSPRSGDLSVYWYQQSLDQGLQFLIQYYNGEERAKGNILERFSAQQFPDLHSELNLSSLELGDSALYFCASSPGQGWSGNEKLFFGSGTQLSVL.

The rearrangement uses TRBV9 and TRBJ1-2, with TRBD1 identical over 7 bases. After removal of 4 bases from V and 4 bases from J, the junction contained 7 bases not matched to a gene. This CDR3 spans 14 amino acids. Germline CDR1 is SGDLS and CDR2 is YYNGEE. CDR3 amino acids: CASSKTGQSYGYTF. CDR3 nucleotides: TGTGCCAGCAGCAAGACGGGACAGTCCTATGGCTACACCTTC. Supplemented by reference TRBV9 and TRBJ1-2, the full variable domain reads DSGVTQTPKHLITATGQRVTLRCSPRSGDLSVYWYQQSLDQGLQFLIQYYNGEERAKGNILERFSAQQFPDLHSELNLSSLELGDSALYFCASSKTGQSYGYTFGSGTRLTVV.

The V call is TRBV2, the J call TRBJ2-1; unclear D gene. V was trimmed by 4 bases and J by 0 bases, leaving 7 bases between them. The CDR3 sequence is 14 residues long. Germline V CDR1 and CDR2: SNHLY, FYNNEI. The CDR3 DNA follows: TGTGCCAGCAGTGTAGCAGCCTCCTACAATGAGCAGTTCTTC. This codes for CASSVAASYNEQFF.

This clone was found a few times. The genes are TRBV19 and TRBJ1-5; D is uncertain. Trimming stripped 5 bases from V and 3 bases from J, with 8 bases between. Germline V lookup: CDR1 LNHDA, CDR2 SQIVND (reference sequence). The CDR3 covers 13 residues. This chain's CDR3 is CASSWADNQPQHF. In nucleotides, the CDR3 is TGTGCCAGTAGTTGGGCGGACAATCAGCCCCAGCATTTT.